One sample yielded the 27 T cell receptor beta chains listed below, sequenced in a study of spatial heterogeneity in lung cancer. Findings and limits, study-wide: Tumors with more nonsynonymous mutations had more expanded intratumoral alpha and beta TCRs.

The time point was: sample taken at primary tumor resection. TCRdb processed the 5' RACE reads anew with MiXCR; each CDR3 protein has one entry. Of 11,000 or so distinct CDR3 sequences in the sample, 13% to 15% were seen once. These receptors are not linked to any known antigen. The sequencing used lung tumor tissue, collected at surgery. The receptors shown here come from a male donor with early-stage non-small cell lung cancer.

In its sample, this clonotype was seen many times. V gene TRBV11-2 combines with J gene TRBJ1-5; the D is unclear. Germline CDR1 and CDR2: SGHAT and FQNNGV. Trimming pared 5 bases from V and 5 bases from J, leaving 13 bases between. The CDR3 runs to 14 residues. As DNA, the CDR3 is TGTGCCAGCAGCACTCTGGGGTCTGATCAGCCCCAGCATTTT. Translated: CASSTLGSDQPQHF.

By share of the sample, this clonotype is medium-sized (0.01 to 0.1%). This chain joins TRBV12-3 or TRBV12-4 and TRBJ1-2; possible D gene TRBD1, 6 bases. Trimming removed 5 bases from V and 2 bases from J, with 12 bases in between. The CDR3 loop spans 14 amino acids. CDR3: CASSTGGLNYGYTF. CDR3 coding DNA: TGTGCCAGCAGTACCGGGGGGCTCAACTATGGCTACACCTTC.

The chain links TRBV7-6 to TRBJ1-6; tentatively, D is TRBD1 (6 bases). Between the trimmed V and J ends, which lost 6 bases and 8 bases, there was a span of 11 bases. Germline V lookup: CDR1 SGHVS, CDR2 FNYEAQ. This CDR3 has 13 residues. The CDR3 loop is CASSKQGDSPLHF. The CDR3 DNA reads TGTGCCAGCAGTAAACAGGGCGATTCACCCCTCCACTTT.

This clonotype was counted between two and nine times. CDR3 protein: CASSYRQFNQPQHF. The CDR3 bases are TGTGCCAGCAGTTATCGGCAGTTCAATCAGCCCCAGCATTTT. The chain couples TRBV12-3 or TRBV12-4 to TRBJ1-5; D unresolved. The CDR3 is 14 residues long. Between the trimmed V and J ends, which lost 4 bases and 3 bases, there was a span of 10 bases.

This chain joins TRBV20-1 and TRBJ2-7; the match to TRBD2 covers 9 bases. This CDR3 spans 13 amino acids. Germline V lookup: CDR1 DFQATT, CDR2 SNEGSKA (reference sequence). With 5 bases clipped from V and 2 bases from J, the junction kept 4 bases outside the gene matches. CDR3 in DNA: TGCAGTGCTCCGGGACTAGCAGCCTACGAGCAGTACTTC. It encodes CSAPGLAAYEQYF.

The chain uses TRBV20-1 and TRBJ2-3; D is unclear. CDR1 is DFQATT and CDR2 is SNEGSKA in the germline V gene (reference sequence). V lost 8 bases to trimming and J lost 2 bases, with 8 bases between them. This CDR3 is built from 11 residues. The CDR3 reads CSTPDTDTQYF. The CDR3 DNA reads TGCAGTACCCCCGACACAGATACGCAGTATTTT.

The sample holds many counts of this clonotype. The CDR3 reads CASSPPLEGYEQYF. The CDR3, as DNA: TGTGCCAGCAGTCCCCCCCTCGAGGGCTACGAGCAGTACTTC. The chain employs TRBV28 and TRBJ2-7; TRBD2 is a possible D gene (5 bases). V was shortened by 5 bases and J by 3 bases, with 14 bases between the two germline ends. Germline assignment: CDR1 MDHEN and CDR2 SYDVKM. The CDR3 spans 14 residues. Looking up the rest from reference TRBV28 and TRBJ2-7 gives the full variable domain: DVKVTQSSRYLVKRTGEKVFLECVQDMDHENMFWYRQDPGLGLRLIYFSYDVKMKEKGDIPEGYSVSREKKERFSLILESASTNQTSMYLCASSPPLEGYEQYFGPGTRLTVT.

This clonotype was detected ten times or more. The V gene is TRBV6-2 or TRBV6-3, the J gene TRBJ2-7; TRBD1 matches 9 bases. Germline trimming cut 5 bases from V and 3 bases from J; bases unmatched to any gene: 14. Looked up from germline, CDR1 is MNHEY and CDR2 is SVGEGT. The CDR3 runs 17 residues. DNA for the CDR3: TGTGCCAGCAGTACGAATCTCCGGGACAGGGCCTACTACGAGCAGTACTTC. This translates into CASSTNLRDRAYYEQYF.

This clonotype was seen ten or more times. The gene calls are TRBV5-1 and TRBJ2-5; D uncertain. CDR3 length: 15 amino acids. Trimming pared 0 bases from V and 1 base from J, leaving 10 bases between. CDR1 SGHRS and CDR2 YFSETQ come from the germline V gene. The CDR3 protein is CASSLGRPLQETQYF. The DNA of the CDR3 is TGCGCCAGCAGCTTGGGGAGACCGCTCCAAGAGACCCAGTACTTC.

In this sample, this clonotype turned up many times. The chain combines TRBV20-1 with TRBJ1-2; D is undetermined. The CDR3 contains 15 residues. The germline V gene encodes CDR1 DFQATT and CDR2 SNEGSKA (reference sequence). Trimming took 3 bases from V and 8 from J, leaving 22 bases between them. CDR3 in amino acids: CSARVFGPKGGGYTF. The CDR3 DNA follows: TGCAGTGCTAGGGTGTTCGGACCCAAAGGAGGGGGCTACACCTTC.

This clonotype rates as medium-sized (0.01 to 0.1%). DNA of the CDR3: TGTGCCAGCAGCTTTGGCGGGCCGGAGACCCAGTACTTC. Its protein product is CASSFGGPETQYF. This rearrangement joins TRBV11-2 to TRBJ2-5; possibly TRBD2 for D (5 bases). Trimming removed 3 bases from V and 5 bases from J, with 10 bases in between. Germline CDR1 and CDR2: SGHAT and FQNNGV. This CDR3 has 13 residues. The whole variable domain, remainder taken from reference TRBV11-2 and TRBJ2-5, is EAGVAQSPRYKIIEKRQSVAFWCNPISGHATLYWYQQILGQGPKLLIQFQNNGVVDDSQLPKDRFSAERLKGVDSTLKIQPAKLEDSAVYLCASSFGGPETQYFGPGTRLLVL.

This clonotype was seen a handful of times. The rearrangement joins TRBV29-1 to TRBJ2-3; D is uncertain. Between the trimmed V and J ends, which lost 4 bases and 5 bases, there was a span of 7 bases. The length of the CDR3 is 11 residues. CDR1 and CDR2 from the germline V gene are SQVTM and ANQGSEA. The CDR3: CSVGNKDTQYF. The DNA for the CDR3 is TGCAGCGTTGGGAATAAAGATACGCAGTATTTT.

This clonotype was observed a handful of times. This chain links TRBV30 with TRBJ2-1; D possibly corresponds to TRBD1 (5 bases). Trimming removed 2 bases from V and 3 bases from J, with 11 bases in between. Germline CDR1 is GTSNPN and CDR2 is SVGIG (reference sequence). The CDR3 covers 14 residues. CDR3 region: CAWSPWGNYNEQFF. DNA of the CDR3: TGTGCCTGGAGTCCGTGGGGCAACTACAATGAGCAGTTCTTC.

The chain links TRBV20-1 to TRBJ1-4, with D possibly being TRBD1 (6 bases). This CDR3 region has 13 residues. From germline, CDR1 is DFQATT and CDR2 SNEGSKA (reference sequence). V was pared by 6 bases and J by 0 bases, with 8 bases between. CDR3 sequence reads: CSANRATNEKLFF. CDR3 nucleotide sequence: TGCAGTGCAAACAGGGCAACTAATGAAAAACTGTTTTTT.

This clonotype was counted ten times or more. This chain joins TRBV7-8 and TRBJ2-3; TRBD2 aligns across 7 bases. Trimming at V came to 3 bases and at J to 5 bases, leaving 5 bases not matched to a gene. Per the germline V gene, CDR1 is SGHVS and CDR2 is FQNEAQ. This CDR3 contains 14 residues. The CDR3 is CASSFGGDVDTQYF. The CDR3 nucleotides read TGTGCCAGCAGCTTTGGGGGGGATGTAGATACGCAGTATTTT. Based on the CDR3 plus reference TRBV7-8 and TRBJ2-3, the full variable domain is GAGVSQSPRYKVAKRGQDVALRCDPISGHVSLFWYQQALGQGPEFLTYFQNEAQLDKSGLPSDRFFAERPEGSVSTLKIQRTQQEDSAVYLCASSFGGDVDTQYFGPGTRLTVL.

By proportion, this clonotype is medium-sized (0.01 to 0.1%). This chain uses TRBV20-1 with TRBJ2-7; maybe TRBD1 (5 bases). The CDR3 sequence is 13 residues long. V was shortened by 5 bases and J by 0 bases, with 11 bases between the two germline ends. Germline V gives CDR1 DFQATT, CDR2 SNEGSKA (reference sequence). CDR3: CSAAAGFSYEQYF. The CDR3 DNA is TGCAGTGCTGCCGCAGGGTTCTCCTACGAGCAGTACTTC.

There are many counts of this clonotype. J is TRBJ1-4 and V is TRBV7-2; D call uncertain. This CDR3 has 15 residues. With 5 bases removed from V and 0 bases from J, the gap between germline ends came to 10 bases. CDR1 and CDR2 from the germline V gene are SGHTA and FQGNSA. The CDR3 is CASSDYSATNEKLFF. CDR3 nucleotides: TGTGCCAGCAGCGACTACAGTGCAACTAATGAAAAACTGTTTTTT.

Ten or more counts support this clonotype. The CDR3 nucleotides read TGTGCCAGCACCCTGGGGGCTAGCGGGACCGAGCAGTACTTC. It translates to CASTLGASGTEQYF. J is TRBJ2-7 and V is TRBV27, with TRBD2 matching over 9 bases. The ends lost 7 bases at V and 6 bases at J; junction bases unmatched: 10. The CDR3 totals 14 residues. Germline V gene lookup returns CDR1 MNHEY and CDR2 SMNVEV (reference sequence).

This clonotype appeared many times. The genes are TRBV4-2 and TRBJ1-4; unclear D gene. The V end was cut by 4 bases, the J end by 2 bases, with 11 bases between. The CDR3 consists of 15 residues. Germline CDR1 LGHNA, CDR2 YNFKEQ. The CDR3 spells CASSRGDATNEKLFF. The CDR3 coding sequence is TGTGCCAGCAGCCGGGGAGATGCGACTAATGAAAAACTGTTTTTT.

The CDR3 here is CASSLAGGSVDTQYF. The CDR3, as DNA: TGTGCCAGCAGCTTAGCGGGAGGGAGTGTAGATACGCAGTATTTT. This sequence joins TRBV7-6 and TRBJ2-3; TRBD2 agrees at 7 bases. In germline, CDR1 is SGHVS, CDR2 FNYEAQ. The CDR3 sequence is 15 residues long. The V and J ends lost 0 bases and 5 bases, in that order; junction bases with no gene match: 5.

By sample fraction, this clonotype is medium-sized (0.01 to 0.1%). The chain recombines TRBV5-4 with TRBJ2-7; D possibly corresponds to TRBD1 (6 bases). This CDR3 comprises 14 residues. The V and J ends lost 4 bases and 2 bases respectively, with 13 bases between them. The germline V gene has CDR1 SGHNT and CDR2 YYREEE (reference sequence). In DNA form, the CDR3 reads TGTGCCAGCAGCCGACCCGGACAGACCTACGAGCAGTACTTC. Translation: CASSRPGQTYEQYF.

This chain uses TRBV6-4 with TRBJ2-3; 12 bases agree with TRBD1. Trimming took 2 bases from V and 4 from J; bases not matched to a gene: 1. The CDR3 loop spans 15 amino acids. CDR1 is MRHNA and CDR2 is SNTAGT in the germline V gene. The CDR3 nucleotides read TGTGCCAGCAGTGACGGGACAGGGGGCGCAGATACGCAGTATTTT. Translated: CASSDGTGGADTQYF.

The V and J genes are TRBV7-9 and TRBJ2-3, with unresolved D. Trimming pared 5 bases from V and 7 bases from J, leaving 7 bases between. The CDR3 sequence is 11 residues long. Per the germline V gene, CDR1 is SEHNR and CDR2 is FQNEAQ (reference sequence). CDR3 residues: CASSPLYTQYF. CDR3 nucleotides: TGTGCCAGCAGCCCTTTGTATACGCAGTATTTT.

This clonotype was counted ten times or more. The gene calls are TRBV6-2 or TRBV6-3 and TRBJ2-3; 10 bases are shared with TRBD1. CDR1 and CDR2 (germline): MNHEY, SVGEGT. V shed 7 bases, J shed 3 bases, and the junction held 7 bases outside the gene matches. The CDR3 loop spans 15 amino acids. The CDR3 DNA sequence: TGTGCCAGCACCTTGCCGGACAGGGGGACAGATACGCAGTATTTT. It specifies CASTLPDRGTDTQYF.

The chain combines TRBV24-1 with TRBJ2-3, with D possibly TRBD2 on 6 matching bases. The V end lost 9 bases, the J end lost 4 bases, and 16 bases lay between the germline ends. Germline assignment: CDR1 KGHDR and CDR2 SFDVKD. The CDR3 covers 14 residues. The CDR3: CATRRDSMSDTQYF. The CDR3 DNA follows: TGTGCCACCCGGCGGGATAGTATGTCAGATACGCAGTATTTT.

V is TRBV3-1 and J is TRBJ2-2; the D is unclear. Trimming removed 4 bases at V and 7 bases at J, with 10 bases between. This CDR3 contains 13 residues. Germline values: CDR1 LGHDT, CDR2 YNNKEL (reference sequence). The CDR3 DNA follows: TGTGCCAGCAGCCTCAGGTGGAGCGGGGAGCTGTTTTTT. It specifies CASSLRWSGELFF.

The V and J genes are TRBV7-2 and TRBJ1-1; a weak D match, TRBD1 (6 bases). This CDR3 comprises 13 residues. V dropped 5 bases and J dropped 4 bases, with 11 bases sitting between them. CDR1 and CDR2 (germline): SGHTA, FQGNSA. For the CDR3, the DNA is TGTACCAGCAGCGGAGGGGGTTCCACTGAAGCTTTCTTT. Protein sequence: CTSSGGGSTEAFF. Full variable domain (missing parts from reference TRBV7-2 and TRBJ1-1): GAGVSQSPSNKVTEKGKDVELRCDPISGHTALYWYRQSLGQGLEFLIYFQGNSAPDKSGLPSDRFSAERTGGSVSTLTIQRTQQEDSAVYLCTSSGGGSTEAFFGQGTRLTVV.